This is a list of T cell receptor beta chains from one sample in a study of regulatory T cells in long-lasting Graves disease. A single record per CDR3 protein comes from TCRdb applying MiXCR to the multiplex PCR reads. The sample holds fewer than 450,000 distinct CDR3 sequences; 23% are singletons and the top ten take roughly 30%. Sequencing was performed on peripheral blood mononuclear cells (PBMCs), taken when the disease was refractory, from a patient treated with antithyroid drugs. The receptors originated from a female donor with Graves disease. The CDR3 runs from the conserved cysteine through the conserved F or W. A D gene is named only where the DNA matches it firmly. Size values are once, few and many counts, or a class for expanded clones, and some rows have none.

-	-	TRBV28	TRBJ2-3	CAVRAGPRLSTDTQYF	TGTGCCGTAAGGGCGGGACCAAGACTTAGCACAGATACGCAGTATTTT
-	once	TRBV5-1	TRBJ2-2	CASSLEAGNTGELFF	TGCGCCAGCAGCTTGGAGGCGGGGAACACCGGGGAGCTGTTTTTT
-	few	TRBV2	TRBJ2-2	CASSEAQVGELFF	TGTGCCAGCAGTGAAGCGCAGGTCGGGGAGCTGTTTTTT
TRBD1	-	TRBV11-2	TRBJ2-1	CASSKRDRGSYNEQFF	TGTGCCAGCAGCAAACGGGACAGGGGGTCCTACAATGAGCAGTTCTTC
-	few	TRBV27	TRBJ1-2	CASSRRPTGDYGYTF	TGTGCCAGCAGTCGTCGACCCACTGGGGACTATGGCTACACCTTC
TRBD1	few	TRBV6-2/TRBV6-3	TRBJ1-1	CASSSNPSIRDRGQGTEAFF	TGTGCCAGCAGTTCGAACCCCTCGATCCGGGACAGGGGGCAAGGCACTGAAGCTTTCTTT
-	many	TRBV2	TRBJ1-4	CASSIQGPNEKLFF	TGTGCCAGCAGTATACAGGGCCCCAATGAAAAACTGTTTTTT
-	many	TRBV2	TRBJ2-7	CASSDLGQLHEQYF	TGTGCCAGCAGTGATCTGGGTCAGCTCCACGAGCAGTACTTC
TRBD2	-	TRBV20-1	TRBJ2-7	CSGRAGGQAYEQYF	TGCAGTGGACGTGCGGGAGGCCAGGCCTACGAGCAGTACTTC
-	-	TRBV3-1	TRBJ2-1	CASSQDRLYNEQFF	TGTGCCAGCAGCCAAGATCGGCTCTACAATGAGCAGTTCTTC
-	-	TRBV6-1	TRBJ1-4	CASSEISGPTEKLFF	TGTGCCAGCAGTGAAATATCAGGGCCGACCGAAAAACTGTTTTTT
-	-	TRBV7-3	TRBJ2-2	CASSLRAQGTGELFF	TGTGCCAGCAGCTTAAGGGCACAGGGCACCGGGGAGCTGTTTTTT
-	once	TRBV6-1	TRBJ2-5	CASSRGVLETQYF	TGTGCCAGCAGCCGAGGGGTCTTGGAGACCCAGTACTTC
-	many	TRBV11-2	TRBJ1-4	CASSLVGGNEKLFF	TGTGCCAGCAGCTTAGTCGGAGGTAACGAAAAACTGTTTTTT
-	many	TRBV28	TRBJ2-7	CASTPGERSYEQYF	TGTGCCAGCACTCCGGGTGAAAGGTCCTACGAGCAGTACTTC
-	-	TRBV4-3	TRBJ1-2	CASSPRQELYGYTF	TGCGCCAGCAGCCCCCGACAGGAACTCTATGGCTACACCTTC
TRBD2	few	TRBV11-2	TRBJ2-7	CASSLGTGLAGFAYEQYF	TGTGCCAGCAGCTTAGGAACCGGGCTAGCGGGATTCGCCTACGAGCAGTACTTC
-	few	TRBV7-2	TRBJ2-7	CAGSLSIETVYEQYF	TGTGCCGGCAGCTTAAGTATCGAGACAGTCTACGAGCAGTACTTC
TRBD1	-	TRBV2	TRBJ2-1	CARQGKQEQFF	TGTGCCAGACAGGGGAAGCAGGAGCAGTTCTTC
-	-	TRBV7-2	TRBJ2-7	CASSSSYAGFEQYF	TGTGCCAGCAGCTCCTCCTATGCAGGGTTCGAGCAGTACTTC
-	many	TRBV20-1	TRBJ1-1	CSARDLGRMNTEAFF	TGCAGTGCTAGAGATCTCGGCAGGATGAACACTGAAGCTTTCTTT
-	many	TRBV6-1	TRBJ2-7	CASSRDTPYEQYF	TGTGCCAGCAGTCGGGACACCCCCTACGAGCAGTACTTC
-	few	TRBV29-1	TRBJ1-1	CSVEPEGWSTEAFF	TGCAGCGTTGAACCCGAGGGATGGAGCACTGAAGCTTTCTTT
TRBD1	-	TRBV5-1	TRBJ1-5	CASRSTGERWSNQPQHF	TGCGCCAGCAGATCGACAGGGGAGCGCTGGAGCAATCAGCCCCAGCATTTT
TRBD1	many	TRBV20-1	TRBJ1-2	CSARPLTGGANYGYTF	TGCAGTGCTAGACCTTTGACAGGGGGCGCTAACTATGGCTACACCTTC
-	few	TRBV5-1	TRBJ1-5	CASSWPGQWETPQPQHF	TGCGCCAGCAGCTGGCCCGGACAGTGGGAGACCCCACAGCCCCAGCATTTT
TRBD2	many	TRBV5-6	TRBJ2-7	CASSFRDYSYEQYF	TGTGCCAGCAGCTTCCGGGACTACAGCTACGAGCAGTACTTC
TRBD1	many	TRBV7-8	TRBJ2-5	CASSRGTGGRETQYF	TGTGCCAGCAGCAGGGGTACAGGGGGCAGGGAGACCCAGTACTTC
-	once	TRBV7-7	TRBJ2-2	CASGPFTGELFF	TGTGCCAGCGGACCTTTCACCGGGGAGCTGTTTTTT
TRBD2	few	TRBV7-9	TRBJ2-7	CASSPGLDGINEQYF	TGTGCCAGCAGCCCGGGACTAGATGGAATTAACGAGCAGTACTTC
TRBD1	-	TRBV19	TRBJ1-5	CASSNLGTGIASNQPQHF	TGTGCCAGTAGTAATCTTGGGACAGGTATAGCTAGCAATCAGCCCCAGCATTTT
-	many	TRBV12-3/TRBV12-4	TRBJ1-2	CASSIESVSSGYTF	TGTGCCAGCAGCATTGAGTCTGTCTCTTCTGGCTACACCTTC
-	many	TRBV7-2	TRBJ1-2	CASSLDSGLKGYTF	TGTGCCAGCAGCTTAGATTCAGGGCTAAAGGGCTACACCTTC
TRBD2	-	TRBV3-1	TRBJ2-3	CASSLSGLAASTDTQYF	TGTGCCAGCAGCCTTTCGGGACTAGCGGCCAGCACAGATACGCAGTATTTT
TRBD1	many	TRBV12-3/TRBV12-4	TRBJ1-6	CASSSGQLNSPLHF	TGTGCCAGCAGTTCGGGACAGCTGAATTCACCCCTCCACTTT
TRBD1	many	TRBV20-1	TRBJ1-1	CSAVDRDTEAFF	TGCAGTGCTGTGGACAGGGACACTGAAGCTTTCTTT
-	few	TRBV12-3/TRBV12-4	TRBJ1-2	CASSLAAGRESGYTF	TGTGCCAGCAGTTTAGCCGCAGGGAGGGAAAGTGGCTACACCTTC
-	few	TRBV20-1	TRBJ2-1	CSAESRYGVAFF	TGCAGTGCCGAATCCAGATACGGGGTCGCATTCTTC
-	many	TRBV20-1	TRBJ2-7	CSALGRGTYEQYF	TGCAGTGCTCTAGGGCGCGGAACCTACGAGCAGTACTTC
-	few	TRBV20-1	TRBJ1-1	CSAKELTEAFF	TGCAGTGCTAAGGAATTGACTGAAGCTTTCTTT
TRBD2	-	TRBV20-1	TRBJ2-4	CSARVAGGKNIQYF	TGCAGTGCTAGGGTAGCGGGAGGCAAAAACATTCAGTACTTC
-	-	TRBV18	TRBJ1-1	CASTRASTEAFF	TGTGCCAGTACCCGCGCGAGCACTGAAGCTTTCTTT
TRBD1	many	TRBV28	TRBJ1-1	CASSNGQGMNTEAFF	TGTGCCAGCAGCAACGGACAGGGGATGAACACTGAAGCTTTCTTT
TRBD1	many	TRBV28	TRBJ1-5	CASSRQGRNQPQHF	TGTGCCAGCAGTCGACAGGGTCGGAATCAGCCCCAGCATTTT
TRBD2	-	TRBV27	TRBJ2-7	CASSLIYPAGSYEQYF	TGTGCCAGCAGTTTAATTTATCCAGCGGGGTCCTACGAGCAGTACTTC
-	many	TRBV12-3/TRBV12-4	TRBJ1-2	CASSFRGYGYGYTF	TGTGCCAGCAGTTTTAGGGGATACGGCTATGGCTACACCTTC
TRBD2	-	TRBV5-1	TRBJ2-1	CASTRGTRIYNEQFF	TGCGCCAGCACCCGCGGGACTAGAATCTACAATGAGCAGTTCTTC
-	many	TRBV7-2	TRBJ1-5	CASSLIGQKPGSNQPQHF	TGTGCCAGCAGCTTGATCGGACAGAAGCCTGGTAGCAATCAGCCCCAGCATTTT
-	many	TRBV5-1	TRBJ1-2	CASRALAAVYGYTF	TGCGCCAGCAGAGCTCTAGCAGCAGTGTATGGCTACACCTTC
-	-	TRBV27	TRBJ2-1	CASSRDGTYNEQFF	TGTGCCAGCAGCCGGGACGGGACCTACAATGAGCAGTTCTTC
-	-	TRBV6-1	TRBJ2-5	CASNRGLDNKTQYF	TGTGCCAGCAACCGAGGCCTGGACAATAAGACCCAGTACTTC
TRBD1	-	TRBV29-1	TRBJ2-7	CSVSGTGGMYF	TGCAGCGTCTCGGGGACAGGGGGCATGTACTTC
-	-	TRBV30	TRBJ1-2	CAWSVSGANYGYTF	TGTGCCTGGAGTGTAAGCGGGGCTAACTATGGCTACACCTTC